These T cell receptor beta chains were read from a single sample in a study of vaccination and CD4 T cells after COVID-19. Their cognate antigens are unknown. TCRdb processed the PCR reads anew with MiXCR; each CDR3 protein has one entry. The sample includes 20,000 to 30,000 distinct CDR3 sequences, 28% seen only once; the top ten take less than 9%. Here the sequenced sample was CD4+ T cells from blood, cultured in vitro, taken about 7 months after SARS-CoV-2 vaccination. Receptors originate from a human donor who had recovered from COVID-19. The CDR3 runs from the conserved cysteine through the conserved F or W. Fields, in order: J gene, D gene, clone size, V gene, CDR3 protein, CDR3 DNA. A D gene is named only where the DNA matches it firmly. A row's size may be missing; if present it is once, few, many or a size class.

>TRBJ2-7|-|few|TRBV7-8
CASSLNYEQYF
TGTGCCAGCAGCTTAAACTACGAGCAGTACTTC
>TRBJ2-3|TRBD2|-|TRBV7-9
CASSPRFGTSSGTQYF
TGTGCCAGCAGCCCTCGATTCGGGACTAGCAGCGGTACGCAGTATTTT
>TRBJ1-1|TRBD1|-|TRBV28
CASERQGRTEAFF
TGTGCCAGCGAAAGACAGGGGCGGACTGAAGCTTTCTTT
>TRBJ2-3|TRBD2|-|TRBV27
CASRRAGVVDTQYF
TGTGCCAGCAGGCGAGCGGGAGTGGTAGATACGCAGTATTTT
>TRBJ2-1|TRBD2|many|TRBV7-3
CASSLTAAGGSDNEQFF
TGTGCCAGCAGCTTAACGGCGGCGGGAGGGTCGGACAATGAGCAGTTCTTC
>TRBJ2-3|TRBD2|-|TRBV20-1
CSAWTSGRVGVYPF
TGCAGTGCGTGGACTAGCGGGAGGGTAGGTGTGTACCCGTTT
>TRBJ1-5|-|many|TRBV7-2
CASSLSLGNQPQHF
TGTGCCAGCAGCTTAAGCCTGGGCAATCAGCCCCAGCATTTT
>TRBJ1-1|-|-|TRBV5-4
CASSLDGREAFF
TGTGCCAGCAGCTTGGACGGCAGGGAAGCTTTCTTT
>TRBJ2-5|-|few|TRBV28
CASTLTGYGQETQYF
TGTGCCAGCACCCTAACAGGGTATGGCCAAGAGACCCAGTACTTC
>TRBJ2-1|TRBD2|few|TRBV20-1
CSASMREGRGYNEQFF
TGCAGTGCTAGTATGCGGGAGGGCCGGGGATACAATGAGCAGTTCTTC
>TRBJ2-1|-|few|TRBV20-1
CSARTYNEQFF
TGCAGTGCTAGAACGTACAATGAGCAGTTCTTC
>TRBJ2-5|-|medium-sized|TRBV6-1
CASSHAGTQYF
TGTGCCAGCAGCCACGCCGGGACCCAGTACTTC
>TRBJ1-2|-|-|TRBV27
CASSLNVLGYGYTF
TGTGCCAGCAGTTTAAATGTCCTTGGCTATGGCTACACCTTC
>TRBJ2-7|TRBD1|-|TRBV7-9
CASRDGTGDLEQYF
TGTGCCAGCAGGGACGGGACAGGCGATTTGGAGCAGTACTTC
>TRBJ2-7|TRBD1|-|TRBV18
CASSTNQGADEQYF
TGTGCCAGCTCAACCAACCAGGGGGCCGACGAGCAGTACTTC
>TRBJ2-3|TRBD1|-|TRBV28
CASSSGQNTDTQYF
TGTGCCAGCAGTTCGGGACAGAACACAGATACGCAGTATTTT
>TRBJ2-1|TRBD2|-|TRBV20-1
CSAQIRGGTSDYNEQFF
TGCAGTGCTCAGATAAGAGGTGGGACTAGCGACTACAATGAGCAGTTCTTC
>TRBJ2-5|-|-|TRBV7-2
CASSLRNRETQYF
TGTGCCAGCAGCTTAAGAAATAGGGAGACCCAGTACTTC
>TRBJ2-6|-|-|TRBV4-1
CASSPSLTGGANVLTF
TGCGCCAGCAGCCCGTCCCTCACAGGAGGGGCCAACGTCCTGACTTTC
>TRBJ2-1|-|few|TRBV2
CASSYSGGTYNEQFF
TGTGCCAGCAGTTACTCCGGCGGAACCTACAATGAGCAGTTCTTC
>TRBJ1-1|-|few|TRBV24-1
CATSDLGSEAFF
TGTGCCACCAGTGATTTAGGGTCTGAAGCTTTCTTT
>TRBJ1-6|-|-|TRBV28
CASSLGGAGVSPLHF
TGTGCCAGCAGTTTAGGGGGGGCAGGGGTTTCACCCCTCCACTTT
>TRBJ1-2|-|-|TRBV7-9
CASSQNTLRGAYGYTF
TGTGCCAGCAGCCAGAATACCCTTCGGGGGGCCTATGGCTACACCTTC
>TRBJ1-2|TRBD1|-|TRBV5-8
CASSLDRGLWGYTF
TGTGCCAGCAGCTTGGACAGGGGGCTGTGGGGCTACACCTTC
>TRBJ1-3|-|-|TRBV7-8
CASSTSGNTIYF
TGTGCCAGCAGTACCTCTGGAAACACCATATATTTT
>TRBJ1-5|-|-|TRBV6-2/TRBV6-3
CASSYSHQPQHF
TGTGCCAGCAGTTACTCCCATCAGCCCCAGCATTTT
>TRBJ2-7|TRBD2|few|TRBV6-5
CASSLTSGWTYEQYF
TGTGCCAGCAGTTTAACTAGCGGGTGGACCTACGAGCAGTACTTC
>TRBJ2-6|-|medium-sized|TRBV6-4
CASSDNSGANVLTF
TGTGCCAGCAGTGACAACTCTGGGGCCAACGTCCTGACTTTC
>TRBJ1-1|-|-|TRBV28
CASGGNTEAFF
TGTGCCAGCGGCGGGAACACTGAAGCTTTCTTT
>TRBJ2-3|-|-|TRBV4-2
CASSQASRSTQYF
TGTGCCAGCAGCCAAGCCTCCAGGAGTACGCAGTATTTT
>TRBJ1-1|-|-|TRBV5-1
CASSLGFRSLNTEAFF
TGCGCCAGCAGCTTGGGATTCAGGAGCCTGAACACTGAAGCTTTCTTT
>TRBJ2-1|TRBD1|-|TRBV20-1
CSASPLWTGGNEQFF
TGCAGTGCTAGCCCCCTCTGGACAGGGGGCAATGAGCAGTTCTTC
>TRBJ2-7|-|medium-sized|TRBV28
CASNQPGLGLYEQYF
TGTGCCAGCAATCAACCGGGACTGGGTCTATACGAGCAGTACTTC
>TRBJ2-7|TRBD1|-|TRBV29-1
CSTRRTGGDEQYF
TGCAGCACCAGACGGACAGGGGGCGACGAGCAGTACTTC
>TRBJ2-5|-|-|TRBV7-2
CASNSRRGAETQYF
TGTGCCAGCAACTCGAGGAGAGGCGCAGAGACCCAGTACTTC
>TRBJ2-2|-|-|TRBV28
CASLVSDTGELFF
TGTGCCAGCCTAGTGTCCGACACCGGGGAGCTGTTTTTT
>TRBJ2-1|-|few|TRBV20-1
CSASLGGNYNEQFF
TGCAGTGCTAGCCTCGGCGGGAACTACAATGAGCAGTTCTTC
>TRBJ2-5|TRBD2|-|TRBV2
CASGDYGGETQYF
TGTGCCAGCGGGGACTATGGGGGGGAGACCCAGTACTTC
>TRBJ2-3|TRBD2|few|TRBV20-1
CSALSGVDTQYF
TGCAGTGCTCTTAGCGGGGTAGATACGCAGTATTTT
>TRBJ1-5|-|-|TRBV20-1
CSAPEGAVGNSNQPQHF
TGCAGTGCTCCAGAGGGCGCAGTCGGAAATAGCAATCAGCCCCAGCATTTT
>TRBJ1-5|-|-|TRBV4-1
CASSWEGFSNQPQHF
TGCGCCAGCAGCTGGGAGGGCTTTAGCAATCAGCCCCAGCATTTT
>TRBJ1-1|TRBD1|-|TRBV7-8
CASSRSRGLQRNTEAFF
TGTGCCAGCAGCCGTTCCAGGGGGCTCCAACGGAACACTGAAGCTTTCTTT
>TRBJ1-2|-|few|TRBV28
CASSFYPRDGYTF
TGTGCCAGCAGTTTTTACCCAAGGGATGGCTACACCTTC
>TRBJ2-7|TRBD2|-|TRBV20-1
CSALATSGISYEQYF
TGCAGTGCTCTGGCCACTAGCGGGATATCCTACGAGCAGTACTTC
>TRBJ2-3|TRBD2|-|TRBV28
CASGLAGRGDTQYF
TGTGCCAGCGGACTAGCGGGACGGGGAGATACGCAGTATTTT
>TRBJ2-5|TRBD2|-|TRBV27
CASSPGASGNVETQYF
TGTGCCAGCAGTCCTGGGGCTAGCGGGAATGTTGAGACCCAGTACTTC
>TRBJ2-7|-|-|TRBV28
CASSLVSTYEQYF
TGTGCCAGCAGTTTGGTTAGTACCTACGAGCAGTACTTC
>TRBJ2-7|TRBD1|-|TRBV20-1
CSAGDTGTGFNEQYF
TGCAGTGCGGGGGACACCGGGACAGGGTTCAACGAGCAGTACTTC
>TRBJ2-7|-|few|TRBV7-2
CASSSAYEQYF
TGTGCCAGCAGCTCCGCCTACGAGCAGTACTTC
>TRBJ2-1|TRBD2|few|TRBV20-1
CSANAGGSYNEQFF
TGCAGTGCCAACGCGGGAGGATCCTACAATGAGCAGTTCTTC
>TRBJ2-7|TRBD2|-|TRBV28
CASSWAGGREYEQYF
TGTGCCAGCAGCTGGGCGGGGGGAAGGGAATACGAGCAGTACTTC